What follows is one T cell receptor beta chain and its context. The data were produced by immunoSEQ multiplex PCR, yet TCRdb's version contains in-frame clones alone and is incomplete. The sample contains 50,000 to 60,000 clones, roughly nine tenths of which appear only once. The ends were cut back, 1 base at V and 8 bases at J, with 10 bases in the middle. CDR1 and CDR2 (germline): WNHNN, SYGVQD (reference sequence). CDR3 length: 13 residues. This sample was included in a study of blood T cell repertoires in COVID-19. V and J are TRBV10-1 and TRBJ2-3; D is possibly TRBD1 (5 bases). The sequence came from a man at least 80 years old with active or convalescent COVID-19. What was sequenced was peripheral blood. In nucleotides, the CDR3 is TGCGCCAGCAGTGAGTTAAGGGGCGGTACGCAGTATTTT. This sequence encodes CASSELRGGTQYF.